The sequence of this TCR beta chain was determined in a study of T cell repertoires in cytomegalovirus infection. On the study more broadly: CMV epitopes used comprised recently identified HLA-C-restricted ones and well-studied HLA-B-restricted ones. Carrying CMV and the relevant HLA type showed in public TCR beta signatures. Findings and caveats of the study: HLA-C-restricted CMV-specific TCR beta clonotypes prevailed in the ex vivo response. The study identified carriers of CMV plus the relevant HLA from cumulative public TCR beta family frequency.

The CDR3 has 14 residues. From germline, CDR1 is SGHTA and CDR2 FQGNSA. Trimming took off 3 bases at V and 7 bases at J, with 16 bases between the two ends. This clonotype showed up just a few times. The antigen remains undetermined. TCRdb ran MiXCR on the reads and lists one entry per CDR3 protein. The sample lists about 480,000 distinct CDR3 sequences, 30% to 40% occurring once. The gene calls are TRBV7-2 and TRBJ2-7; perhaps TRBD1 as D (5 bases). The sequencing here drew on cultured PBMCs, taken from culture after CMV antigen stimulation. The receptor was derived from a human donor in good health (CMV status not recorded). Some clones in this sample may be carry-over from other donors' samples. CDR3 in DNA: TGTGCCAGCAGCTTCGAACGCCTATACAGGGAGCAGTACTTC. Translation gives CASSFERLYREQYF. Full variable domain (outside the CDR3, taken from reference TRBV7-2 and TRBJ2-7): GAGVSQSPSNKVTEKGKDVELRCDPISGHTALYWYRQSLGQGLEFLIYFQGNSAPDKSGLPSDRFSAERTGGSVSTLTIQRTQQEDSAVYLCASSFERLYREQYFGPGTRLTVT.